Listed below are T cell receptor beta chains from one sample, sequenced in a study of shared clonotypes between healthy human individuals. TCRdb's table, derived via immunoSEQ multiplex PCR, lists solely in-frame clones and lacks some. The table has around 700,000 clones, approximately 90% seen once. Sequencing used naive CD8+ T cells sorted from blood. The receptors stem from a man aged 25-45 years in good health. Each CDR3 is given with its conserved first and last residue. The D gene is left open where the match is weak. Clone size is not always given. Where it is, it says once, few, many or a class for expanded clones.

v_call,d_call,clone_size,j_call,cdr3_nt,cdr3_aa
TRBV11-3,TRBD2,.,TRBJ2-1,TGTGCCAGCAGCTCGGGACTAGCGGGAGGCAAGGCGGGTTTCTACAATGAGCAGTTCTTC,CASSSGLAGGKAGFYNEQFF
TRBV29-1,TRBD1,.,TRBJ1-5,TGCAGCGTTGATAGGCCGGGACAGGGTTGTAGGGGACAGCCCCAGCATTTT,CSVDRPGQGCRGQPQHF
TRBV28,TRBD2,.,TRBJ2-2,TGTGCCAGCAGTGGGCCGGGACTAGCGGGAGGTACGGTCGGGGAGCTGTTTTTT,CASSGPGLAGGTVGELFF
TRBV2,.,.,TRBJ2-1,TGTGCCAGCGGGATAGGGGAGCAGTTCTTC,CASGIGEQFF
TRBV23-1,.,.,TRBJ2-5,TGCGCCAGCACCGAGGCAGACCAAGAGACCCAGTACTTC,CASTEADQETQYF
TRBV15,.,.,TRBJ1-3,TGTGCCACCAGCAGAGATAAGATTGAGGGCTCTGGAAACACCATATATTTT,CATSRDKIEGSGNTIYF
TRBV7-9,TRBD2,.,TRBJ2-5,TGTGCCAGCAGCCCCTGGGTAGCGGGGGATCAAGAGACCCAGTACTTC,CASSPWVAGDQETQYF
TRBV6-6,.,.,TRBJ2-7,TGTGCCACCTTATTTGGGAGCGAGCAGTACTTC,CATLFGSEQYF
TRBV2,.,once,TRBJ2-1,TGTGCCAGCAGAAACAGGGTCCCTAGTTACAATGAGCAGTTCTTC,CASRNRVPSYNEQFF
TRBV6-1,.,.,TRBJ1-5,TGTGCCAGCAGCCCCCCGCGGCATAGCAATCAGCCCCAGCATTTT,CASSPPRHSNQPQHF
TRBV5-1,.,.,TRBJ2-7,TGCGCCAGCAGCTTGGCCCAGGGACTCCCTATCGAGCAGTACTTC,CASSLAQGLPIEQYF
TRBV11-1,TRBD1,.,TRBJ2-7,TGTGCCAGCAGCTTAAGTGGACAGGGGATCTACGAGCAGTACTTC,CASSLSGQGIYEQYF
TRBV19,.,.,TRBJ1-1,TGTGCCAGTAGTATTGAGGGAGGACAGACTGAAGCTTTCTTT,CASSIEGGQTEAFF
TRBV11-3,.,.,TRBJ2-2,TGTGCCAGCAGCCCAGATATTTACAGGGAGAACACCGGGGAGCTGTTTTTT,CASSPDIYRENTGELFF
TRBV6-6,.,.,TRBJ2-7,TGTGCCAGCAGCCCAACGAGTTACGAGCAGTACTTC,CASSPTSYEQYF
TRBV29-1,.,.,TRBJ2-7,TGCAGCGCGGGGAAGAAGGGCAGTGGGTCCTACGAGCAGTACTTC,CSAGKKGSGSYEQYF
TRBV6-6,.,.,TRBJ2-7,TGTGCCAGCTCCCTTGGGCCTCTAGGGTACGAGCAGTACTTC,CASSLGPLGYEQYF
TRBV10-3,.,.,TRBJ2-7,TGTGCCATCAGTGAGGGCGGACTGGACTCCTACGAGCAGTACTTC,CAISEGGLDSYEQYF
TRBV27,.,.,TRBJ2-7,TGTGCCTCCGGGGCAGGCCCCTACGAGCAGTACTTC,CASGAGPYEQYF
TRBV7-9,.,.,TRBJ2-7,TGTGCCAGCAGCGGAGACACGTACGAGCAGTACTTC,CASSGDTYEQYF